Below are 32 T cell receptor beta chains sequenced from a single sample in a study of blood T cell repertoires in COVID-19. Generated by immunoSEQ multiplex PCR, the TCRdb table keeps only in-frame clones and is missing some. The table has under 400,000 clones, around nine tenths seen once. Sequenced input: peripheral blood. The receptors here all came from an older woman with COVID-19, enrolled during active disease.

The rearrangement uses TRBV18 and TRBJ2-5; D not resolved. Per germline, CDR1 KGHSH and CDR2 LQKENI. V shed 6 bases and J shed 3 bases, with 5 bases lying between them. There are 11 residues in the CDR3. In nucleotides, the CDR3 is TGTGCCAGCTCTCGGGAAGAGACCCAGTACTTC. Residues: CASSREETQYF.

This clone was detected only once. Other DNA sequences of this sample code for an identical CDR3. The chain carries TRBV9 and TRBJ1-2; a weak D match, TRBD1 (6 bases). The CDR3 is 16 residues long. With 2 bases removed from V and 0 bases from J, the gap between germline ends came to 14 bases. CDR1 SGDLS and CDR2 YYNGEE come from the germline V gene. The CDR3 coding sequence is TGTGCCAGCAGCGTCGACGGACAGCCTACTAACTATGGCTACACCTTC. This sequence encodes CASSVDGQPTNYGYTF. Variable domain in full (rest from reference TRBV9 and TRBJ1-2): DSGVTQTPKHLITATGQRVTLRCSPRSGDLSVYWYQQSLDQGLQFLIQYYNGEERAKGNILERFSAQQFPDLHSELNLSSLELGDSALYFCASSVDGQPTNYGYTFGSGTRLTVV.

The chain couples TRBV4-2 to TRBJ1-2; D is uncertain. The V gene lost 6 bases and the J gene lost 1 base, with 9 bases spanning the gap. Germline lookup yields CDR1 LGHNA and CDR2 YNFKEQ. This CDR3 spans 13 amino acids. CDR3 coding DNA: TGTGCCAGCAGAGCCCCTGATAACTATGGCTACACCTTC. Its translation: CASRAPDNYGYTF.

The chain employs TRBV20-1 and TRBJ2-1, with D hard to call. CDR1 is DFQATT, CDR2 SNEGSKA, per germline (reference sequence). The germline V and J ends were trimmed by 3 bases and 4 bases, with 7 bases remaining between them. The CDR3 spans 12 residues. CDR3 sequence (DNA): TGCAGTGCTAGTGGGCAGTACAATGAGCAGTTCTTC. It specifies CSASGQYNEQFF.

This chain uses TRBV28 with TRBJ1-5; 7 nucleotides line up with TRBD1. Germline-derived CDR1 and CDR2 are MDHEN and SYDVKM. CDR3 size: 14 residues. J was trimmed by 6 bases and V by 7 bases; bases with no gene match: 9. The CDR3 nucleotides are TGTGCCAGCACCGGAGGTCAGGGGGGTCAGCCCCAGCATTTT. Its protein product is CASTGGQGGQPQHF. Complete variable domain (other parts from reference TRBV28 and TRBJ1-5): DVKVTQSSRYLVKRTGEKVFLECVQDMDHENMFWYRQDPGLGLRLIYFSYDVKMKEKGDIPEGYSVSREKKERFSLILESASTNQTSMYLCASTGGQGGQPQHFGDGTRLSIL.

The gene calls are TRBV28 and TRBJ1-3; the D is unclear. The V gene lost 6 bases and the J gene lost 3 bases, with 9 bases spanning the gap. Germline lookup yields CDR1 MDHEN and CDR2 SYDVKM. This CDR3 comprises 13 residues. The CDR3 bases are TGTGCCAGCAGGATTAACAGTGGAAACACCATATATTTT. Residues: CASRINSGNTIYF.

This sequence joins TRBV5-1 and TRBJ2-1; the D is unclear. The V end was cut by 5 bases, the J end by 6 bases, with 15 bases between. The CDR3 has 14 residues. Germline V gene lookup returns CDR1 SGHRS and CDR2 YFSETQ. CDR3 sequence (DNA): TGCGCCAGCAGTGAGGAACTTACACTCAATGAGCAGTTCTTC. This encodes CASSEELTLNEQFF.

The chain is built from TRBV15 and TRBJ1-1; 8 bases fit TRBD1. CDR1 is LNHNV and CDR2 is YYDKDF in the germline V gene (reference sequence). The CDR3 covers 15 residues. V lost 4 bases and J lost 1; bases outside the gene matches: 5. Written as DNA, the CDR3 is TGTGCCACCAGCAAAACTGGACAGGGGAACACTGAAGCTTTCTTT. As protein: CATSKTGQGNTEAFF. Based on the CDR3 plus reference TRBV15 and TRBJ1-1, the full variable domain is DAMVIQNPRYQVTQFGKPVTLSCSQTLNHNVMYWYQQKSSQAPKLLFHYYDKDFNNEADTPDNFQSRRPNTSFCFLDIRSPGLGDTAMYLCATSKTGQGNTEAFFGQGTRLTVV.

About this clone itself: It may be a read error: a sequence one base away is much more abundant. Different DNA sequences within this sample yield the same CDR3. The rearrangement links TRBV7-3 to TRBJ1-1; D gene ambiguous. The CDR3 totals 13 residues. The germline V and J ends were trimmed by 2 bases and 1 base, with 5 bases remaining between them. CDR1 and CDR2 from the germline V gene are SGHTA and FQGTGA. The CDR3 reads CASSLAGNTEAFF. The CDR3 nucleotides read TGTGCCAGCAGCTTAGCAGGGAACACTGAAGCTTTCTTT.

The V call is TRBV9, the J call TRBJ2-7, with 7 bases that match TRBD1. CDR1 and CDR2 (germline): SGDLS, YYNGEE. The junction had 10 bases not matched to a gene; V was cut back by 3 bases and J by 7 bases. This CDR3 has 14 residues. CDR3 in amino acids: CASSDGQAMGEQYF. The CDR3, as DNA: TGTGCCAGCAGCGACGGACAGGCAATGGGAGAGCAGTACTTC.

This chain connects TRBV19 to TRBJ1-4; 8 nucleotides line up with TRBD1. The CDR3 sequence is 15 residues long. The J segment lost 7 bases and the V segment lost 8 bases, leaving 12 bases of the junction unmatched. Germline V gene sequence: CDR1 LNHDA, CDR2 SQIVND (reference sequence). In DNA form, the CDR3 reads TGTGCCAGTTCGCAGCCAGGGGGCTTGGTTGAAAAACTGTTTTTT. Its protein is CASSQPGGLVEKLFF.

The chain has TRBV7-9 and TRBJ2-5, with 8 bases that match TRBD1. The length of the CDR3 is 15 residues. V shed 5 bases and J 5 bases; nucleotides not matched to a gene: 10. Germline V gene data show CDR1 as SEHNR and CDR2 as FQNEAQ (reference sequence). For the CDR3, the DNA is TGTGCCAGCAGCCCCGCCGGACAGGGTTGGGAGACCCAGTACTTC. Amino acid sequence: CASSPAGQGWETQYF. Full variable domain (remainder filled in from reference TRBV7-9 and TRBJ2-5): DTGVSQNPRHKITKRGQNVTFRCDPISEHNRLYWYRQTLGQGPEFLTYFQNEAQLEKSRLLSDRFSAERPKGSFSTLEIQRTEQGDSAMYLCASSPAGQGWETQYFGPGTRLLVL.

This clone was observed once. The J gene is TRBJ1-3, the V gene TRBV16; tentative D call: TRBD1 (6 bases). Trimming left V 3 bases short and J 9 bases short, with 18 bases between. This CDR3 has 15 amino acids. From germline, CDR1 is KGHSY and CDR2 FQNENV. The CDR3: CASSQRRGAGGTIYF. The DNA of the CDR3 is TGTGCCAGCAGCCAGCGCCGGGGGGCAGGTGGCACCATATATTTT.

This chain connects TRBV5-4 to TRBJ2-7, with TRBD2 matching over 7 bases. After removal of 4 bases from V and 2 bases from J, the junction contained 6 bases not matched to a gene. CDR1 SGHNT and CDR2 YYREEE come from the germline V gene (reference sequence). The CDR3 runs to 14 residues. The CDR3 spells CASSPGREAYEQYF. CDR3 bases: TGTGCCAGCAGCCCGGGACGGGAGGCCTACGAGCAGTACTTC.

The chain carries TRBV6-6 and TRBJ2-1; 11 bases match TRBD2. This CDR3 spans 16 amino acids. The V and J ends lost 5 bases and 4 bases, in that order; junction bases with no gene match: 7. Germline V gene sequence: CDR1 MNHNY, CDR2 SVGAGI (reference sequence). The CDR3 nucleotides are TGTGCCAGCAGTCGAGCCGGGACTAGCGGTTACAATGAGCAGTTCTTC. Amino acid sequence: CASSRAGTSGYNEQFF.

The chain carries TRBV7-9 and TRBJ1-4, with a tentative D call TRBD1 (5 bases). V lost 4 bases and J lost 4, with 22 bases in between. CDR1 and CDR2 (germline): SEHNR, FQNEAQ (reference sequence). The CDR3 sequence is 18 residues long. DNA of the CDR3: TGTGCCAGCAGCTCCCTGGGGGACTTCCTCAACCATAATGAAAAACTGTTTTTT. Translated: CASSSLGDFLNHNEKLFF.

The chain recombines TRBV4-1 with TRBJ1-2; D gene unclear. Trimming shortened V by 0 bases and J by 2 bases, and 13 bases separated the two germline ends. The CDR3 is made up of 16 amino acids. CDR1 and CDR2 from the germline V gene are MGHRA and YSYEKL. CDR3 coding DNA: TGCGCCAGCAGCCAAGATGGGCAGGCACTGAACTATGGCTACACCTTC. Amino acids: CASSQDGQALNYGYTF.

This chain uses TRBV19 with TRBJ2-2; unclear D gene. The CDR3 spans 16 residues. V lost 5 bases and J lost 5, with 18 bases in between. The germline CDR1 and CDR2 sequences are LNHDA and SQIVND (reference sequence). As DNA, the CDR3 is TGTGCCAGTAGTCCCCGTGGTAGAAGTAGAACCGGGGAGCTGTTTTTT. Translated, it gives CASSPRGRSRTGELFF. The entire variable domain, with the rest obtained from reference TRBV19 and TRBJ2-2, is as follows: DGGITQSPKYLFRKEGQNVTLSCEQNLNHDAMYWYRQDPGQGLRLIYYSQIVNDFQKGDIAEGYSVSREKKESFPLTVTSAQKNPTAFYLCASSPRGRSRTGELFFGEGSRLTVL.

In this sample, this clone turned up once. V usage is TRBV6-1 and J usage is TRBJ2-1; TRBD2 matches at 7 bases. V gave up 9 bases and J gave up 2 bases; unmatched junction bases: 4. Germline-derived CDR1 and CDR2 are MNHNS and SASEGT. CDR3 size: 13 residues. The CDR3 DNA follows: TGTGCCAGTGCCGGGACTACCTACAATGAGCAGTTCTTC. Residues: CASAGTTYNEQFF.

With regard to this clone: Other DNA sequences in the same sample also yield this CDR3. This sequence joins TRBV2 and TRBJ1-1; D is undetermined. CDR3 length equals 12 residues. The V gene's germline CDR1 is SNHLY and CDR2 FYNNEI. The ends were cut back, 8 bases at V and 0 bases at J, with 7 bases in the middle. CDR3 residues: CASGGMNTEAFF. DNA of the CDR3: TGTGCCAGCGGAGGCATGAACACTGAAGCTTTCTTT. Together with reference TRBV2 and TRBJ1-1, the CDR3 gives the full variable domain: EPEVTQTPSHQVTQMGQEVILRCVPISNHLYFYWYRQILGQKVEFLVSFYNNEISEKSEIFDDQFSVERPDGSNFTLKIRSTKLEDSAMYFCASGGMNTEAFFGQGTRLTVV.

The CDR3 DNA sequence: TGCAGTGCTAGTCATCCAACGGGGCCCCAGCATTTT. Protein product: CSASHPTGPQHF. The chain is built from TRBV20-1 and TRBJ1-5; D gene ambiguous. Deletions cut 3 bases from V and 9 bases from J, with 12 bases between. Per the germline V gene, CDR1 is DFQATT and CDR2 is SNEGSKA (reference sequence). The CDR3 totals 12 residues.

The V gene is TRBV28, the J gene TRBJ2-7; D is possibly TRBD1 (8 bases). The CDR3 runs 15 residues. V was cut by 8 bases and J by 2 bases, with 19 bases left in between. CDR1 and CDR2 (germline): MDHEN, SYDVKM. CDR3 residues: CASLWTGTIPYEQYF. For the CDR3, the DNA is TGTGCCAGCCTTTGGACAGGGACTATTCCCTACGAGCAGTACTTC.

This clone is a singleton in its sample. The chain links TRBV18 to TRBJ1-3; tentatively, D is TRBD1 (5 bases). V lost 1 base and J 8 bases, leaving 9 bases between the germline ends. The CDR3 is 13 residues long. Germline V lookup: CDR1 KGHSH, CDR2 LQKENI. The CDR3 bases are TGTGCCAGCTCACCACTGCAGGGCCACACCATATATTTT. Encoded protein: CASSPLQGHTIYF.

J is TRBJ2-5 and V is TRBV6-5, with D possibly TRBD2 on 7 matching bases. V was trimmed by 6 bases and J by 2 bases, leaving 13 bases between them. This CDR3 is 14 amino acids long. From germline, CDR1 is MNHEY and CDR2 SVGAGI. The CDR3 DNA follows: TGTGCCAGCAGCACTAGGGGGGGGCAAGAGACCCAGTACTTC. Translated: CASSTRGGQETQYF.

The genes are TRBV7-3 and TRBJ2-3, with a possible D match to TRBD2 (5 bases). The CDR3 extends over 16 amino acids. Trimming shortened V by 2 bases and J by 2 bases, and 14 bases separated the two germline ends. Per the germline V gene, CDR1 is SGHTA and CDR2 is FQGTGA. CDR3 in amino acids: CASSLGLSGLTDTQYF. In nucleotides, the CDR3 is TGTGCCAGCAGCTTAGGTCTAAGCGGCCTCACAGATACGCAGTATTTT.

V and J are TRBV18 and TRBJ1-2, with TRBD1 matching 9 bases. Germline lookup yields CDR1 KGHSH and CDR2 LQKENI. Germline trimming cut 2 bases from V and 6 bases from J; bases unmatched to any gene: 7. This CDR3 comprises 15 residues. CDR3 loop: CASSPGLQGAHGYTF. Here the CDR3 DNA reads TGTGCCAGCTCACCAGGACTACAGGGGGCCCATGGCTACACCTTC.

The chain carries TRBV19 and TRBJ1-6, with D possibly matching TRBD1 (6 bases). The CDR3 totals 15 residues. Germline values: CDR1 LNHDA, CDR2 SQIVND (reference sequence). V lost 6 bases, J lost 2 bases, and 11 bases lay in between. The CDR3 reads CASRPGTPYNSPLHF. CDR3 sequence (DNA): TGTGCCAGTAGACCCGGGACACCCTATAATTCACCCCTCCACTTT.

The chain carries TRBV19 and TRBJ1-5, with unresolved D. Deletions cut 3 bases from V and 0 bases from J, with 12 bases between. The CDR3 consists of 16 residues. Germline CDR1 and CDR2: LNHDA and SQIVND (reference sequence). CDR3 nucleotides: TGTGCCAGTAGTATTAAGACGGGGTTTAGCAATCAGCCCCAGCATTTT. Protein sequence: CASSIKTGFSNQPQHF. The variable domain in full, completed from reference TRBV19 and TRBJ1-5, reads DGGITQSPKYLFRKEGQNVTLSCEQNLNHDAMYWYRQDPGQGLRLIYYSQIVNDFQKGDIAEGYSVSREKKESFPLTVTSAQKNPTAFYLCASSIKTGFSNQPQHFGDGTRLSIL.

J is TRBJ1-4 and V is TRBV5-4; the D gene is possibly TRBD1 (5 bases). The CDR3 contains 14 residues. Germline V CDR1 and CDR2: SGHNT, YYREEE (reference sequence). Trimming shortened V by 5 bases and J by 2 bases, and 10 bases separated the two germline ends. In DNA, the CDR3 is TGTGCCAGCAGTTTCAGGGCGACTAATGAAAAACTGTTTTTT. Residues: CASSFRATNEKLFF.

V usage is TRBV7-2 and J usage is TRBJ1-5; D remains ambiguous. The CDR3 runs 14 residues. Germline assignment: CDR1 SGHTA and CDR2 FQGNSA. Trimming shortened V by 5 bases and J by 3 bases, and 11 bases separated the two germline ends. Written as DNA, the CDR3 is TGTGCCAGCAGCGCGCGCAACTTCAATCAGCCCCAGCATTTT. The encoded protein is CASSARNFNQPQHF.

The chain carries TRBV6-4 and TRBJ2-2; 7 positions agree with TRBD1. In germline, CDR1 is MRHNA, CDR2 SNTAGT. The CDR3 contains 14 residues. V was pared by 6 bases and J by 4 bases, with 5 bases of the junction left unmatched. The CDR3, as DNA: TGTGCCAGCAGCAACCGACAGGGCACCGGGGAGCTGTTTTTT. Translation: CASSNRQGTGELFF.

The V gene is TRBV11-2, the J gene TRBJ1-2; 9 bases fit TRBD1. The J segment lost 3 bases and the V segment lost 3 bases, leaving 11 bases of the junction unmatched. Germline V gene lookup returns CDR1 SGHAT and CDR2 FQNNGV. This CDR3 spans 17 amino acids. For the CDR3, the DNA is TGTGCCAGCAGCTTGACCCGAGACAGGGGGGGTGACTATGGCTACACCTTC. It specifies CASSLTRDRGGDYGYTF. Filled out from reference TRBV11-2 and TRBJ1-2, the complete variable domain reads EAGVAQSPRYKIIEKRQSVAFWCNPISGHATLYWYQQILGQGPKLLIQFQNNGVVDDSQLPKDRFSAERLKGVDSTLKIQPAKLEDSAVYLCASSLTRDRGGDYGYTFGSGTRLTVV.